These T cell receptor beta chains were read from a single sample in a study of T-cell reconstitution after alpha-beta-depleted transplantation in children. TCRdb re-called the PCR reads through MiXCR, storing one row per CDR3 protein. This sample yields about 540,000 distinct CDR3 sequences, of which around 17% are seen a single time; 3.3% belongs to the top ten. The sample was PBMCs from the stem cell graft donor, taken from the stem cell graft. The receptors shown here come from a human donor who donated a stem cell graft to a child with acute lymphoblastic leukemia. Each CDR3 is given with its conserved first and last residue. A D gene is named only where the DNA matches it firmly. Clone sizes are given selectively: once, few, many, or a class where the clone is expanded.

size	J	D	V	DNA	CDR3
.	TRBJ2-2	.	TRBV10-2	TGCGCCAGCAAAGACTTACTGAACACCGGGGAGCTGTTTTTT	CASKDLLNTGELFF
.	TRBJ2-7	TRBD2	TRBV3-1	TGTGCCAGCAGCATAGGACTAGCGTCGACCTACGAGCAGTACTTC	CASSIGLASTYEQYF
few	TRBJ2-5	.	TRBV6-1	TGTGCCAGCAGGGAACCCCTGGGGACCCAGTACTTC	CASREPLGTQYF
few	TRBJ2-1	.	TRBV27	TGTGCCAGCAGTTTAGATACGGGACGGGAGTTCTTC	CASSLDTGREFF
.	TRBJ2-1	.	TRBV5-1	TGCGCCAGCAGCTTGGCCAATCTCTTTGTGGTGAGCTCCTACAATGAGCAGTTCTTC	CASSLANLFVVSSYNEQFF
few	TRBJ2-1	.	TRBV2	TGTGCCAGTAGGGACTCATACAATGAGCAGTTCTTC	CASRDSYNEQFF
.	TRBJ1-2	.	TRBV21-1	TGTGCCAGCAACCCGGACCCCTATAACTATGGCTACACCTTC	CASNPDPYNYGYTF
.	TRBJ1-6	.	TRBV5-1	TGCGCCAGCAGCTTGAAGGCAGCCGATTCACCCCTCCACTTT	CASSLKAADSPLHF
many	TRBJ1-1	.	TRBV7-9	TGTGCCAGCAGCAGGGACGGGAACACTGAAGCTTTCTTT	CASSRDGNTEAFF
few	TRBJ2-7	TRBD1	TRBV30	TGTGCCTGGAGTTCAGGGGGTGGATACGAGCAGTACTTC	CAWSSGGGYEQYF
.	TRBJ2-7	.	TRBV21-1	TGTGCCAGCAGCGAGACCGGGACTAATATCTCCTACGAGCAGTACTTC	CASSETGTNISYEQYF
few	TRBJ2-2	TRBD2	TRBV15	TGTGCCACCAGCAGTGACGGACTAGCCCTTAACACCGGGGAGCTGTTTTTT	CATSSDGLALNTGELFF
few	TRBJ2-1	TRBD2	TRBV5-1	TGCGCCAGCAGCTCAGCGGGGGTCAATGAGCAGTTCTTC	CASSSAGVNEQFF
.	TRBJ2-1	.	TRBV19	TGTGCCAGTAGTATAGTGGAGGGCCCCTATGAGCAGTTCTTC	CASSIVEGPYEQFF
few	TRBJ2-7	.	TRBV7-9	TGTGCCAGCAGCTTAGTTGACGAGCAGTACTTC	CASSLVDEQYF
few	TRBJ1-4	.	TRBV28	TGTGCCAGCAGTCTCCCCCTTGGTGAAAAACTGTTTTTT	CASSLPLGEKLFF
many	TRBJ2-7	.	TRBV9	TGTGCCAGCAGCGTAGTACCGGGCTCCTACGAGCAGTACTTC	CASSVVPGSYEQYF